This TCR beta chain was recorded in a study of graft-versus-host responses after intestinal transplantation. Study results and caveats: Recipient marrow showed GvH clones, some seen first in ileum or blood.

Data came from immunoSEQ multiplex PCR; TCRdb stores just in-frame clones and leaves some out. The repertoire holds 150,000 or so clones, around 90% seen once, with 0.15% to 0.2% in the top ten. Trimming stripped 4 bases from V and 4 bases from J, with 14 bases between. The germline V gene has CDR1 SGHTA and CDR2 FQGTGA. The CDR3 is made up of 15 amino acids. As regards this clone: Its antigen is still unknown.

The rearrangement uses TRBV7-3 and TRBJ2-1; a weak D match, TRBD1 (6 bases). This clonotype originated in a human donor who received an intestinal transplant. The specimen was unstimulated CD4+ T cells sorted from spleen or lymph node cells, collected before intestinal transplant. For the CDR3, the DNA is TGTGCCAGCAGCTCCTTACAGGGCGGATACAATGAGCAGTTCTTC. Its protein is CASSSLQGGYNEQFF.